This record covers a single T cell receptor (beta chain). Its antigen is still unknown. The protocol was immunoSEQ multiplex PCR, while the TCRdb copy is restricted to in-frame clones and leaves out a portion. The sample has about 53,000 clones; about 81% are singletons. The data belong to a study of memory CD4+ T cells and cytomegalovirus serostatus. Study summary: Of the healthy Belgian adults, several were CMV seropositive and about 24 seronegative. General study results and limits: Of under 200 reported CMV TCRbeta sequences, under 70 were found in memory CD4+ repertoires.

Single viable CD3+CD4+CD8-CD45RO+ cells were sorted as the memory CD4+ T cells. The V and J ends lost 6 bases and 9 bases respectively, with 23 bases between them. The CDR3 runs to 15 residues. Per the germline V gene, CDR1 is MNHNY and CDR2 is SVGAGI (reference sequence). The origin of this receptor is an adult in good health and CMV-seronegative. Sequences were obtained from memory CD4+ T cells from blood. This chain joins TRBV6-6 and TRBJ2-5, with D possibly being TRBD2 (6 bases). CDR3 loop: CASSLGAGLGLSQYF. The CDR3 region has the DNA TGTGCCAGCAGCCTTGGTGCGGGGCTTGGTTTGTCCCAGTACTTC.